Shown below are 8 T cell receptor beta chains from a single sample sequenced in a study of T-cell reconstitution after alpha-beta-depleted transplantation in children. This sample's TCRbeta library carried unique molecular identifier barcodes. TCRdb re-derived calls from the PCR reads in MiXCR, one entry per CDR3 protein. The sample yields approximately 980,000 distinct CDR3 sequences, around 30% seen once. The sequencing here drew on PBMCs, mostly from graft donor cells, taken 360 days after TCRalphabeta/CD19-depleted stem cell transplant. The receptors here all came from a boy less than two years old who had a stem cell transplant for SCID, so the T cells may come from the graft donor.

J is TRBJ2-1 and V is TRBV20-1; D may be TRBD2 (5 bases). The CDR3 has 13 residues. Germline V gene sequence: CDR1 DFQATT, CDR2 SNEGSKA (reference sequence). V was shortened by 2 bases and J by 12 bases, with 17 bases between the two germline ends. The CDR3 region is CSARNLAITRQFF. The CDR3 bases are TGCAGTGCTAGAAACCTAGCCATCACTCGGCAGTTCTTC.

This clonotype was observed a few times. This chain uses TRBV7-9 with TRBJ2-3; maybe TRBD1 (6 bases). The CDR3 spans 17 residues. V was cut by 2 bases and J by 2 bases, with 17 bases left in between. Germline loops: CDR1 SEHNR, CDR2 FQNEAQ (reference sequence). CDR3 sequence: CASSLPQGSTHTDTQYF. The CDR3 DNA is TGTGCCAGCAGCTTACCTCAGGGGTCCACACACACAGATACGCAGTATTTT.

The chain carries TRBV4-3 and TRBJ2-1, with 7 bases lining up with TRBD1. The V gene's germline CDR1 is LGHNA and CDR2 YSLEER. The CDR3 runs to 18 residues. With V trimmed by 0 bases and J by 3 bases, 11 bases remained unmatched. The CDR3: CASSQEPFADRFYNEQFF. CDR3 nucleotides: TGCGCCAGCAGCCAAGAGCCTTTCGCGGACAGGTTCTACAATGAGCAGTTCTTC.

The V call is TRBV28, the J call TRBJ2-7; no definite D call. Germline V gene lookup returns CDR1 MDHEN and CDR2 SYDVKM. The ends were cut back, 6 bases at V and 2 bases at J, with 14 bases in the middle. There are 14 residues in the CDR3. CDR3 sequence reads: CASRQTLPTYEQYF. The CDR3 coding sequence is TGTGCCAGCAGACAGACACTTCCAACCTACGAGCAGTACTTC.

J is TRBJ1-2 and V is TRBV12-3 or TRBV12-4; 9 bases agree with TRBD1. This CDR3 is built from 15 residues. The V and J ends lost 6 bases and 1 base, in that order; junction bases with no gene match: 6. The DNA for the CDR3 is TGTGCCAGCAGCCCGGGACAGGGATTTAACTATGGCTACACCTTC. Its protein is CASSPGQGFNYGYTF.

In its sample, this clonotype was seen a few times. The chain recombines TRBV5-6 with TRBJ2-4; D is perhaps TRBD1 (5 bases). Germline loops: CDR1 SGHDT, CDR2 YYEEEE. The CDR3 length is 16 residues. V lost 4 bases to trimming and J lost 1 base, with 15 bases between them. CDR3 loop: CASSAYGARAKNIQYF. In nucleotides, the CDR3 is TGTGCCAGCAGCGCGTATGGGGCGCGGGCCAAAAACATTCAGTACTTC. The full variable domain, completed using reference TRBV5-6 and TRBJ2-4, is DAGVTQSPTHLIKTRGQQVTLRCSPKSGHDTVSWYQQALGQGPQFIFQYYEEEERQRGNFPDRFSGHQFPNYSSELNVNALLLGDSALYLCASSAYGARAKNIQYFGAGTRLSVL.

Only a few counts were recorded for this clonotype. This chain connects TRBV2 to TRBJ2-1; TRBD1 matches 11 bases. This CDR3 comprises 14 residues. After removal of 11 bases from V and 8 bases from J, the junction contained 11 bases not matched to a gene. Germline CDR1 is SNHLY and CDR2 is FYNNEI. The CDR3 DNA reads as TGTGCCTCTGGGCTCGGACAGGGGGCCTATGAGCAGTTCTTC. This translates into CASGLGQGAYEQFF.

The chain is built from TRBV15 and TRBJ2-3; 7 bases are shared with TRBD2. The CDR3 totals 17 residues. Germline loops: CDR1 LNHNV, CDR2 YYDKDF (reference sequence). Unmatched junction bases numbered 10, after V lost 3 bases and J lost 1 base. This chain's CDR3 is CATSRPLGGGGTDTQYF. DNA of the CDR3: TGTGCCACCAGCAGGCCGCTGGGGGGGGGAGGCACAGATACGCAGTATTTT.